Below, 32 T cell receptor beta chains from the same sample are listed, as sequenced in a study of blood T cell repertoires in COVID-19. The repertoire was sequenced with immunoSEQ multiplex PCR; TCRdb's copy has only in-frame clones and lacks some. The sample yields about 180,000 clones, 80% to 90% seen once. Sequencing was carried out using peripheral blood. The origin of the receptors is a young man who had recovered from COVID-19.

As regards this clone: The junction differs from germline at one of its ends, possibly a read error. The CDR3 reads CASSLRAGGGYQPQHF. For the CDR3, the DNA is TGTGCCAGTAGCTTACGAGCGGGCGGAGGGTATCAGCCCCAGCATTTT. J is TRBJ1-5 and V is TRBV7-2, with no clear D. Germline V gene data show CDR1 as SGHTA and CDR2 as FQGNSA. The CDR3 is made up of 16 amino acids.

The chain recombines TRBV10-3 with TRBJ2-3, with D unresolved. The CDR3 spans 13 residues. Between the trimmed V and J ends, which lost 7 bases and 0 bases, there was a span of 8 bases. Germline lookup yields CDR1 ENHRY and CDR2 SYGVKD. The CDR3 DNA follows: TGTGCCATCATGGGCCAGAGCACAGATACGCAGTATTTT. It encodes CAIMGQSTDTQYF.

The rearrangement joins TRBV19 to TRBJ2-5, with TRBD2 matching over 7 bases. V was pared by 7 bases and J by 2 bases, with 7 bases of the junction left unmatched. This CDR3 is built from 14 residues. Germline V gene data show CDR1 as LNHDA and CDR2 as SQIVND (reference sequence). The chain's CDR3 is CASKVAGFQETQYF. Written as DNA, the CDR3 is TGTGCCAGTAAGGTAGCGGGTTTTCAAGAGACCCAGTACTTC. The variable domain in full, completed from reference TRBV19 and TRBJ2-5, reads DGGITQSPKYLFRKEGQNVTLSCEQNLNHDAMYWYRQDPGQGLRLIYYSQIVNDFQKGDIAEGYSVSREKKESFPLTVTSAQKNPTAFYLCASKVAGFQETQYFGPGTRLLVL.

This clone appeared a few times. This chain joins TRBV20-1 and TRBJ2-7; a weak D match, TRBD1 (5 bases). V was shortened by 3 bases and J by 0 bases, with 15 bases between the two germline ends. Germline values: CDR1 DFQATT, CDR2 SNEGSKA (reference sequence). This CDR3 contains 15 residues. In DNA, the CDR3 is TGCAGTGCTAGTACGGTCAGGGCCAGCTCCTACGAGCAGTACTTC. This sequence encodes CSASTVRASSYEQYF.

This chain links TRBV5-4 with TRBJ1-6; no firm D call. V was clipped by 0 bases and J by 0 bases, with 13 bases between them. The CDR3 is 18 residues long. Germline assignment: CDR1 SGHNT and CDR2 YYREEE (reference sequence). The CDR3 DNA is TGTGCCAGCAGCTTGGCCCCCGTCCCGAGCTCCTATAATTCACCCCTCCACTTT. The encoded protein is CASSLAPVPSSYNSPLHF.

The chain joins TRBV19 to TRBJ2-7; TRBD2 aligns across 9 bases. Germline CDR1 reads LNHDA; CDR2 reads SQIVND (reference sequence). The CDR3 is 15 residues long. V was clipped by 7 bases and J by 3 bases; unmatched bases: 10. The CDR3 DNA reads as TGTGCCAGTAAATCAAGAGCGGGAGGAAACTACGAGCAGTACTTC. Protein sequence: CASKSRAGGNYEQYF.

This rearrangement joins TRBV13 to TRBJ2-2, with D uncertain. The V end lost 2 bases, the J end lost 8 bases, and 6 bases lay between the germline ends. This CDR3 spans 12 amino acids. In germline, CDR1 is PRHDT, CDR2 FYEKMQ (reference sequence). The CDR3 here is CASSLRLGELFF. The CDR3 bases are TGTGCCAGCAGCTTACGTTTGGGGGAGCTGTTTTTT.

The chain uses TRBV19 and TRBJ2-3; D might be TRBD2 (5 bases). Between the trimmed V and J ends, which lost 3 bases and 5 bases, there was a span of 18 bases. Germline V gene data show CDR1 as LNHDA and CDR2 as SQIVND (reference sequence). There are 16 residues in the CDR3. The CDR3 DNA is TGTGCCAGTAGTATCCCCGGACTGAAAGTTGGAGATACGCAGTATTTT. Its protein product is CASSIPGLKVGDTQYF.

The chain is built from TRBV19 and TRBJ2-3, with 11 bases fitting TRBD1. Germline V gene sequence: CDR1 LNHDA, CDR2 SQIVND (reference sequence). The CDR3 spans 16 residues. V lost 3 bases and J lost 2; bases outside the gene matches: 4. This CDR3 reads CASSMGTGGFTDTQYF. CDR3 nucleotides: TGTGCCAGTAGTATGGGGACAGGGGGATTCACAGATACGCAGTATTTT.

This clone was counted a single time. The chain joins TRBV18 to TRBJ2-7; maybe TRBD1 (5 bases). Germline CDR1 KGHSH, CDR2 LQKENI. The CDR3 contains 14 residues. V lost 6 bases to trimming and J lost 3 bases, with 15 bases between them. The CDR3 here is CASSLNPTGYEQYF. The CDR3 DNA reads TGTGCCAGCTCCCTTAATCCCACAGGCTACGAGCAGTACTTC.

The rearrangement uses TRBV5-1 and TRBJ1-2, with D uncertain. V lost 1 base to trimming and J lost 4 bases, with 11 bases between them. Per germline, CDR1 SGHRS and CDR2 YFSETQ. The CDR3 has 14 residues. This CDR3 reads CASSLTQSPYGYTF. CDR3 in DNA: TGCGCCAGCAGCTTGACACAGAGCCCCTATGGCTACACCTTC.

The V gene is TRBV18, the J gene TRBJ1-1, with no clear D. V lost 5 bases, J lost 1 base, and 8 bases lay in between. The CDR3 runs 13 residues. The germline V gene encodes CDR1 KGHSH and CDR2 LQKENI. The CDR3 sequence: CASSSPGNTEAFF. DNA of the CDR3: TGTGCCAGCTCATCGCCGGGGAACACTGAAGCTTTCTTT.

This chain uses TRBV4-1 with TRBJ2-1, with D unresolved. CDR1 and CDR2 (germline): MGHRA, YSYEKL. The V gene lost 8 bases and the J gene lost 3 bases, with 11 bases spanning the gap. The CDR3 length is 13 residues. CDR3 region: CASANNGYNEQFF. The CDR3 DNA sequence: TGCGCCAGCGCTAATAACGGCTACAATGAGCAGTTCTTC.

This sequence joins TRBV9 and TRBJ2-6; no definite D call. V was shortened by 3 bases and J by 1 base, with 8 bases between the two germline ends. The CDR3 extends over 15 amino acids. Germline CDR1 SGDLS, CDR2 YYNGEE. The CDR3 protein is CASSAAQSGANVLTF. CDR3 nucleotide sequence: TGTGCCAGCAGCGCGGCACAGTCTGGGGCCAACGTCCTGACTTTC.

This chain links TRBV3-1 (or the pseudogene TRBV3-2) with TRBJ2-7; 9 nucleotides match TRBD1. Germline V gives CDR1 LGHDT, CDR2 YNNKEL (reference sequence). The CDR3 has 14 amino acids. The V and J ends lost 4 bases and 5 bases, in that order; junction bases with no gene match: 6. The CDR3 here is CASSRDTGGDEQYF. The CDR3, as DNA: TGTGCCAGCAGCCGCGATACAGGGGGCGACGAGCAGTACTTC.

The J gene is TRBJ1-1, the V gene TRBV19; TRBD1 agrees at 8 bases. The CDR3 runs 17 residues. Looked up from germline, CDR1 is LNHDA and CDR2 is SQIVND (reference sequence). V was pared by 5 bases and J by 4 bases, with 15 bases of the junction left unmatched. The CDR3 region has the DNA TGTGCCAGTAGTCCTGTCGGACAGGGCGGTTGGGGCACTGAAGCTTTCTTT. Its translation: CASSPVGQGGWGTEAFF.

This sequence joins TRBV6-2 or TRBV6-3 and TRBJ2-2; TRBD2 matches 9 bases. The CDR3 spans 17 residues. CDR1 and CDR2 (germline): MNHEY, SVGEGT. Trimming took 6 bases from V and 1 from J; bases not matched to a gene: 9. In DNA, the CDR3 is TGTGCCAGCAGCTCCCTAGCGGGAACCCGGAACACCGGGGAGCTGTTTTTT. Its protein product is CASSSLAGTRNTGELFF.

The chain uses TRBV7-2 and TRBJ2-1, with D perhaps TRBD2 (6 bases). The CDR3 has 14 amino acids. The germline V gene encodes CDR1 SGHTA and CDR2 FQGNSA. Trimming cost V 1 base and J 7 bases, with 11 bases left between them. The CDR3 here is CASSLDSAGNEQFF. CDR3 DNA sequence: TGTGCCAGCAGCTTAGATTCGGCGGGGAATGAGCAGTTCTTC.

This chain links TRBV7-6 with TRBJ2-7; 8 bases agree with TRBD2. The CDR3 is made up of 15 amino acids. With V trimmed by 4 bases and J by 5 bases, 10 bases remained unmatched. The germline gives CDR1 SGHVS, CDR2 FNYEAQ. The CDR3 is CASSSSTSAKNEQYF. CDR3 coding DNA: TGTGCCAGCAGCTCCTCGACTAGCGCCAAGAACGAGCAGTACTTC.

The chain couples TRBV25-1 to TRBJ2-7; D is unresolved. The CDR3 length is 15 residues. Trimming pared 4 bases from V and 0 bases from J, leaving 13 bases between. Germline V gene data show CDR1 as MGHDK and CDR2 as SYGVNS. The DNA of the CDR3 is TGTGCCAGCAGTGGAAATCGTTATAGCTCCTACGAGCAGTACTTC. Translated, it gives CASSGNRYSSYEQYF.

V gene TRBV27 combines with J gene TRBJ1-2; no clear D gene. This CDR3 spans 13 amino acids. Germline V CDR1 and CDR2: MNHEY, SMNVEV (reference sequence). The V end lost 5 bases, the J end lost 8 bases, and 15 bases lay between the germline ends. The CDR3 DNA follows: TGTGCCAGCAGTCCCGCCCTAGGCGGCGGCTACACCTTC. Protein product: CASSPALGGGYTF.

This clone showed up just once. The V and J genes are TRBV24-1 and TRBJ2-2, with 7 bases aligning to TRBD2. CDR1 KGHDR and CDR2 SFDVKD come from the germline V gene. The V gene end was trimmed by 5 bases and the J gene end by 10 bases; junction bases not matched to a gene: 9. This CDR3 comprises 14 residues. The CDR3 region has the DNA TGTGCCACCAGTGGGGGGGGGAGGCCAGAGGAGCTGTTTTTT. Its protein product is CATSGGGRPEELFF.

This chain joins TRBV11-2 and TRBJ1-4; weak D call: TRBD1 (5 bases). V lost 7 bases, J lost 3 bases, and 15 bases lay in between. The CDR3 runs 15 residues. Germline V gives CDR1 SGHAT, CDR2 FQNNGV. In nucleotides, the CDR3 is TGTGCCAGCAACCAGGGAAATTGGGCTAATGAAAAACTGTTTTTT. Protein product: CASNQGNWANEKLFF.

The chain joins TRBV4-1 to TRBJ2-5, with TRBD2 identical over 11 bases. This CDR3 spans 18 amino acids. The germline CDR1 and CDR2 sequences are MGHRA and YSYEKL. The V gene end was trimmed by 1 base and the J gene end by 4 bases; junction bases not matched to a gene: 11. The DNA of the CDR3 is TGCGCCAGCAGCCAAGTATCCACTAGCGGGAGCAGAGGAGAGACCCAGTACTTC. Translation gives CASSQVSTSGSRGETQYF.

V and J are TRBV6-5 and TRBJ2-7; D possibly corresponds to TRBD1 (6 bases). This CDR3 is built from 14 residues. Trimming removed 2 bases from V and 2 bases from J, with 10 bases in between. Germline V gene sequence: CDR1 MNHEY, CDR2 SVGAGI. The CDR3 region is CASSYGQGTYEQYF. The CDR3 DNA sequence: TGTGCCAGCAGTTACGGTCAGGGGACCTACGAGCAGTACTTC.

The genes are TRBV30 and TRBJ2-3; perhaps TRBD1 as D (5 bases). Trimming removed 1 base from V and 3 bases from J, with 8 bases in between. Per germline, CDR1 GTSNPN and CDR2 SVGIG (reference sequence). The CDR3 is 13 amino acids. CDR3: CAWSEGVTDTQYF. The CDR3 nucleotides read TGTGCCTGGAGTGAAGGGGTGACAGATACGCAGTATTTT. Based on the CDR3 plus reference TRBV30 and TRBJ2-3, the full variable domain is SQTIHQWPATLVQPVGSPLSLECTVEGTSNPNLYWYRQAAGRGLQLLFYSVGIGQISSEVPQNLSASRPQDRQFILSSKKLLLSDSGFYLCAWSEGVTDTQYFGPGTRLTVL.

This chain links TRBV19 with TRBJ2-3; TRBD1 matches at 12 bases. Germline assignment: CDR1 LNHDA and CDR2 SQIVND (reference sequence). V lost 6 bases and J lost 2; bases outside the gene matches: 6. There are 16 residues in the CDR3. The CDR3 loop reads CASSKGTGGFTDTQYF. CDR3 DNA sequence: TGTGCCAGTAGCAAAGGGACAGGGGGCTTCACAGATACGCAGTATTTT.

The chain uses TRBV9 and TRBJ2-4; D is possibly TRBD2 (5 bases). Trimming cost V 0 bases and J 9 bases, with 13 bases left between them. Per germline, CDR1 SGDLS and CDR2 YYNGEE. This CDR3 spans 14 amino acids. The DNA of the CDR3 is TGTGCCAGCAGCGTAGTTCCTGACGGAGGCATTCAGTACTTC. Protein: CASSVVPDGGIQYF. The full variable domain, in which reference TRBV9 and TRBJ2-4 provide the parts outside the CDR3, is DSGVTQTPKHLITATGQRVTLRCSPRSGDLSVYWYQQSLDQGLQFLIQYYNGEERAKGNILERFSAQQFPDLHSELNLSSLELGDSALYFCASSVVPDGGIQYFGAGTRLSVL.

The chain combines TRBV7-8 with TRBJ1-2; no reliable D call. Per the germline V gene, CDR1 is SGHVS and CDR2 is FQNEAQ. Trimming took off 2 bases at V and 2 bases at J, with 6 bases between the two ends. The CDR3 extends over 13 amino acids. CDR3 sequence reads: CASSLRENYGYTF. The CDR3 nucleotides read TGTGCCAGCAGCTTAAGGGAGAACTATGGCTACACCTTC.

V is TRBV29-1 and J is TRBJ1-2; a possible D gene is TRBD1 (6 bases). Germline V gives CDR1 SQVTM, CDR2 ANQGSEA. Trimming removed 6 bases from V and 1 base from J, with 12 bases in between. This CDR3 comprises 13 residues. CDR3: CSVREGVNYGYTF. The CDR3 DNA reads TGCAGCGTGCGAGAGGGGGTTAACTATGGCTACACCTTC. The variable domain in full, completed from reference TRBV29-1 and TRBJ1-2, reads SAVISQKPSRDICQRGTSLTIQCQVDSQVTMMFWYRQQPGQSLTLIATANQGSEATYESGFVIDKFPISRPNLTFSTLTVSNMSPEDSSIYLCSVREGVNYGYTFGSGTRLTVV.

This chain joins TRBV5-4 and TRBJ2-3; 10 nucleotides match TRBD2. CDR1 and CDR2 (germline): SGHNT, YYREEE (reference sequence). After removal of 3 bases from V and 3 bases from J, the junction contained 4 bases not matched to a gene. This CDR3 comprises 15 residues. The CDR3 DNA is TGTGCCAGCAGCTACCGACTAGCGGGTACAGATACGCAGTATTTT. It specifies CASSYRLAGTDTQYF.

The chain combines TRBV6-5 with TRBJ1-1, with D possibly TRBD1 on 6 matching bases. The CDR3 sequence is 11 residues long. Germline values: CDR1 MNHEY, CDR2 SVGAGI. Trimming removed 8 bases at V and 9 bases at J, with 13 bases between. The CDR3: CASGQGRQAFF. DNA for the CDR3: TGTGCCAGCGGTCAGGGGCGACAAGCTTTCTTT.